This section outlines one T cell receptor (beta chain) sequence together with its context. The target antigen is unknown. The sample comes from a study of radiation and T cells in renal cell carcinoma. Clones were sequenced by immunoSEQ multiplex PCR, and TCRdb holds only the in-frame ones, with some missing. The top ten hold 15% to 20% of the sample, which has some 150,000 clones, 75% to 90% seen once. General study points: In blood, top tumor clones expanded by 2 weeks, shrinking by 4. No pretreatment tumor biopsies were available for baseline clonotypes.

CDR1 and CDR2 from the germline V gene are SGHNT and YYREEE (reference sequence). The junction had 4 bases not matched to a gene; V was cut back by 5 bases and J by 1 base. This CDR3 spans 15 amino acids. Time point in this sample: blood 4 weeks post-SBRT, at nephrectomy. Stated treatment: 15 Gy SBRT to primary tumor, nephrectomy 4 weeks later. Nephrectomy followed 15 Gy stereotactic body radiation by 4 weeks. This renal cell carcinoma was of the clear cell type. The rearrangement links TRBV5-4 to TRBJ2-4; TRBD1 matches 9 bases. The input for sequencing was blood, taken from a patient whose treatment included radiotherapy and nephrectomy. The TCR originated in a woman between 45 and 60 years old with renal cell carcinoma. The CDR3 spells CASSRDRAAKNIQYF. The CDR3 bases are TGTGCCAGCAGTAGGGACAGGGCGGCCAAAAACATTCAGTACTTC.